This T cell receptor (beta chain) stems from a study of neoadjuvant nivolumab and ipilimumab in lung cancer. As to this clone: Antigen: not known.

Sequencing was performed with immunoSEQ multiplex PCR; in TCRdb, only in-frame clones are kept and a portion is missing. This sample carries 5,500 to 8,500 clones, 75% to 90% of them seen once, and the ten largest clones take roughly 4.5%. Findings and limits, study-wide: Compared with tumor-adjacent uninvolved lung, resected tumors showed greater richness and clonality. Only two of four nivolumab-treated tumors gained richness and clonality by surgery. Only a single major-pathologic-response sample was available for clonality analysis.

The material sequenced was tumor tissue, taken after neoadjuvant nivolumab, alone or with ipilimumab, at or shortly before surgery. The source is an adult with non-small cell lung cancer.

Here the CDR3 DNA reads TGTGCCAGCAGACGGACTAGCGAGACCCAGTACTTC. Protein sequence: CASRRTSETQYF. The gene calls are TRBV2 and TRBJ2-5; 8 bases are a match to TRBD2. CDR1 and CDR2 (germline): SNHLY, FYNNEI. V lost 6 bases and J lost 5; bases outside the gene matches: 2. CDR3 length: 12 residues.